The entry below gives a single T cell receptor (beta chain) sequence along with its context. The data are from a study of cytomegalovirus exposure and HLA in healthy donors. The germline V gene encodes CDR1 SGHTS and CDR2 YDEGEE. The germline V and J ends were trimmed by 4 bases and 5 bases, with 19 bases remaining between them. The CDR3 contains 16 residues. TCRdb keeps only in-frame clones here, not all; method: immunoSEQ multiplex PCR. The repertoire includes some 130,000 clones, 70% to 90% of them detected once, and about 2.7% sits in the top ten. The material sequenced was PBMCs. The chain joins TRBV5-8 to TRBJ1-5; the D gene is possibly TRBD1 (5 bases). This clonotype was sampled from a young man in good health and CMV-seronegative. The CDR3 DNA follows: TGTGCCAGCAGCAGAGATGGACATTCGTTTCATCAGCCCCAGCATTTT. Protein sequence: CASSRDGHSFHQPQHF.